A selection of T cell receptor beta chains follows, all from one sample in a study of T cells in Graves' hyperthyroidism and ophthalmopathy. TCRdb re-called the multiplex PCR reads through MiXCR, storing one row per CDR3 protein. This table holds roughly 100,000 distinct CDR3 sequences, around 50% found once. The source material was blood. The receptors derive from a man aged 35 to 55 with Graves' hyperthyroidism. The CDR3 runs from the conserved cysteine through the conserved F or W. The order of the fields is CDR3 protein, CDR3 DNA, J gene, V gene, clone size, D gene. The D gene is left open where the match is weak. A clone size is listed for some rows: how often the clone was seen (once, few, many), or a class if it is expanded.

CDR3 protein: CASSPPSRGFTEAFF
CDR3 DNA: TGTGCCAGCTCACCACCTTCCAGGGGGTTCACTGAAGCTTTCTTT
J gene: TRBJ1-1
V gene: TRBV18
clone size: -
D gene: TRBD1

CDR3 protein: CASSLNSGSPNSPLHF
CDR3 DNA: TGTGCCAGCAGTTTAAATTCAGGGAGTCCTAATTCACCCCTCCACTTT
J gene: TRBJ1-6
V gene: TRBV12-3/TRBV12-4
clone size: many
D gene: -

CDR3 protein: CASRGQGEKLFF
CDR3 DNA: TGTGCCAGCAGGGGACAGGGTGAAAAACTGTTTTTT
J gene: TRBJ1-4
V gene: TRBV2
clone size: many
D gene: TRBD1

CDR3 protein: CAGSRLRTGGDNEQFF
CDR3 DNA: TGTGCCGGCAGTCGCCTTCGAACGGGAGGGGACAATGAGCAGTTCTTC
J gene: TRBJ2-1
V gene: TRBV7-7
clone size: -
D gene: TRBD2

CDR3 protein: CASSIWAAGVQPQHF
CDR3 DNA: TGTGCCAGCAGTATATGGGCCGCGGGGGTTCAGCCCCAGCATTTT
J gene: TRBJ1-5
V gene: TRBV6-2/TRBV6-3
clone size: -
D gene: -

CDR3 protein: CASWDTTYEQYF
CDR3 DNA: TGTGCCAGCTGGGACACCACCTACGAGCAGTACTTC
J gene: TRBJ2-7
V gene: TRBV6-1
clone size: many
D gene: -

CDR3 protein: CASSHPLGSPLHF
CDR3 DNA: TGTGCCAGCAGCCACCCATTAGGGTCACCCCTCCACTTT
J gene: TRBJ1-6
V gene: TRBV3-1
clone size: many
D gene: -

CDR3 protein: CASSPSGQGRDYGYTF
CDR3 DNA: TGTGCCAGCTCACCCTCCGGACAGGGGCGTGACTATGGCTACACCTTC
J gene: TRBJ1-2
V gene: TRBV18
clone size: few
D gene: TRBD1

CDR3 protein: CASSLDTRADTQYF
CDR3 DNA: TGTGCCAGCAGCTTAGATACCAGGGCAGATACGCAGTATTTT
J gene: TRBJ2-3
V gene: TRBV7-9
clone size: many
D gene: -

CDR3 protein: CSAGGQGWYQETQYF
CDR3 DNA: TGCAGTGCAGGGGGACAGGGATGGTACCAAGAGACCCAGTACTTC
J gene: TRBJ2-5
V gene: TRBV20-1
clone size: -
D gene: TRBD1

CDR3 protein: CASSSDRVGTGELFF
CDR3 DNA: TGTGCCAGCAGTTCGGACAGGGTAGGCACCGGGGAGCTGTTTTTT
J gene: TRBJ2-2
V gene: TRBV2
clone size: many
D gene: TRBD1

CDR3 protein: CASSLGVTWTSGRAVGLEQYF
CDR3 DNA: TGCGCCAGCAGCTTGGGGGTGACATGGACTAGCGGGAGGGCCGTGGGGTTGGAGCAGTACTTC
J gene: TRBJ2-7
V gene: TRBV5-1
clone size: many
D gene: TRBD2

CDR3 protein: CATSDRNRALIETQYF
CDR3 DNA: TGTGCCACCAGTGACCGAAACAGGGCCCTAATAGAGACCCAGTACTTC
J gene: TRBJ2-5
V gene: TRBV24-1
clone size: many
D gene: -

CDR3 protein: CASSRAGGSTF
CDR3 DNA: TGTGCCAGCAGCAGGGCAGGGGGCTCCACCTTC
J gene: TRBJ1-2
V gene: TRBV9
clone size: -
D gene: TRBD1

CDR3 protein: CSAKSYGYTF
CDR3 DNA: TGCAGCGCTAAAAGCTATGGCTACACCTTC
J gene: TRBJ1-2
V gene: TRBV29-1
clone size: medium-sized
D gene: -

CDR3 protein: CASSMNRAYGYTF
CDR3 DNA: TGTGCCAGTAGTATGAACAGAGCTTATGGCTACACCTTC
J gene: TRBJ1-2
V gene: TRBV19
clone size: many
D gene: -

CDR3 protein: CASSLEVSIAEQFF
CDR3 DNA: TGCGCCAGCAGCTTAGAAGTCTCAATCGCTGAGCAGTTCTTC
J gene: TRBJ2-1
V gene: TRBV5-1
clone size: many
D gene: -

CDR3 protein: CASKAQGAQIGELSF
CDR3 DNA: TGTGCCAGCAAAGCACAGGGGGCGCAAATCGGGGAGCTGTCTTTT
J gene: TRBJ2-2
V gene: TRBV6-6
clone size: -
D gene: TRBD1

CDR3 protein: CASSAYDRGENTEAFF
CDR3 DNA: TGCGCCAGCAGCGCCTATGACAGGGGGGAAAACACTGAAGCTTTCTTT
J gene: TRBJ1-1
V gene: TRBV5-1
clone size: many
D gene: TRBD1

CDR3 protein: CAGCVDEVNYGYTF
CDR3 DNA: TGTGCCGGCTGCGTAGACGAGGTCAACTATGGCTACACCTTC
J gene: TRBJ1-2
V gene: TRBV9
clone size: -
D gene: -

CDR3 protein: CAWRLGFNTEAFF
CDR3 DNA: TGTGCCTGGCGGCTGGGGTTTAACACTGAAGCTTTCTTT
J gene: TRBJ1-1
V gene: TRBV30
clone size: few
D gene: -

CDR3 protein: CASSLSVETQYF
CDR3 DNA: TGTGCCAGCAGTTTAAGCGTAGAGACCCAGTACTTC
J gene: TRBJ2-5
V gene: TRBV12-3/TRBV12-4
clone size: many
D gene: -

CDR3 protein: CASSLTSGIDEQFF
CDR3 DNA: TGTGCCAGCAGCTTGACTAGCGGGATTGATGAGCAGTTCTTC
J gene: TRBJ2-1
V gene: TRBV5-4
clone size: many
D gene: TRBD2

CDR3 protein: CATTPKTQYF
CDR3 DNA: TGCGCCACCACCCCAAAGACCCAGTACTTC
J gene: TRBJ2-5
V gene: TRBV5-1
clone size: -
D gene: -

CDR3 protein: CASSIPTGGHSPLHF
CDR3 DNA: TGTGCCAGCAGCATCCCGACAGGGGGTCATTCACCCCTCCACTTT
J gene: TRBJ1-6
V gene: TRBV7-9
clone size: -
D gene: TRBD1

CDR3 protein: CASSTTGAYNSPLHF
CDR3 DNA: TGCGCCAGCAGCACTACGGGAGCCTATAATTCACCCCTCCACTTT
J gene: TRBJ1-6
V gene: TRBV5-1
clone size: many
D gene: -

CDR3 protein: CATSTLVGTSTDTQYF
CDR3 DNA: TGTGCCACCAGCACATTAGTCGGGACTAGCACAGATACGCAGTATTTT
J gene: TRBJ2-3
V gene: TRBV15
clone size: many
D gene: -

CDR3 protein: CASSSDRLREKLFF
CDR3 DNA: TGTGCCAGCAGTTCCGACAGGTTACGGGAAAAACTGTTTTTT
J gene: TRBJ1-4
V gene: TRBV28
clone size: -
D gene: -

CDR3 protein: CASSGRNEQFF
CDR3 DNA: TGTGCCAGCAGTGGGCGGAATGAGCAGTTCTTC
J gene: TRBJ2-1
V gene: TRBV2
clone size: many
D gene: -

CDR3 protein: CASTKQGKQYF
CDR3 DNA: TGCGCCAGCACCAAACAGGGGAAGCAGTACTTC
J gene: TRBJ2-7
V gene: TRBV10-1
clone size: -
D gene: TRBD1

CDR3 protein: CAWSEGQGGWTEAFF
CDR3 DNA: TGTGCCTGGAGCGAAGGACAGGGGGGATGGACTGAAGCTTTCTTT
J gene: TRBJ1-1
V gene: TRBV30
clone size: -
D gene: TRBD1

CDR3 protein: CASTTGTSQAADTQYF
CDR3 DNA: TGTGCCAGCACTACCGGAACTAGTCAGGCGGCAGATACGCAGTATTTT
J gene: TRBJ2-3
V gene: TRBV6-5
clone size: many
D gene: -

CDR3 protein: CASSPTLAASSTDTQYF
CDR3 DNA: TGTGCCAGCAGCCCTACACTAGCGGCCTCTAGCACAGATACGCAGTATTTT
J gene: TRBJ2-3
V gene: TRBV6-5
clone size: few
D gene: TRBD2

CDR3 protein: CASNDLGAYEQYF
CDR3 DNA: TGTGCCAGCAATGACCTCGGCGCCTACGAGCAGTACTTC
J gene: TRBJ2-7
V gene: TRBV2
clone size: -
D gene: -

CDR3 protein: CASSEGGGGQPQHF
CDR3 DNA: TGTGCCAGCAGTGAAGGGGGGGGAGGGCAGCCCCAGCATTTT
J gene: TRBJ1-5
V gene: TRBV6-1
clone size: many
D gene: -

CDR3 protein: CASSVARNHPDTQYF
CDR3 DNA: TGTGCCAGCAGCGTAGCGAGGAACCATCCAGATACGCAGTATTTT
J gene: TRBJ2-3
V gene: TRBV12-3/TRBV12-4
clone size: -
D gene: -

CDR3 protein: CASSLIGQNAEAFF
CDR3 DNA: TGCGCCAGCAGCCTAATAGGACAGAACGCGGAAGCTTTCTTT
J gene: TRBJ1-1
V gene: TRBV5-1
clone size: -
D gene: -

CDR3 protein: CASRQSGGYTF
CDR3 DNA: TGTGCCAGCAGACAGAGCGGTGGCTACACCTTC
J gene: TRBJ1-2
V gene: TRBV12-3/TRBV12-4
clone size: many
D gene: -

CDR3 protein: CASSLSRADTQYF
CDR3 DNA: TGTGCCAGCAGCTTGTCCCGAGCAGATACGCAGTATTTT
J gene: TRBJ2-3
V gene: TRBV7-2
clone size: many
D gene: -

CDR3 protein: CSPLGDSYEQYF
CDR3 DNA: TGCAGCCCCTTGGGGGACTCCTACGAGCAGTACTTC
J gene: TRBJ2-7
V gene: TRBV20-1
clone size: -
D gene: -

CDR3 protein: CATSSGRAGSNVLTF
CDR3 DNA: TGTGCCACCAGCAGTGGTAGGGCTGGGTCCAACGTCCTGACTTTC
J gene: TRBJ2-6
V gene: TRBV15
clone size: -
D gene: -

CDR3 protein: CASSPRDRNQPQHF
CDR3 DNA: TGTGCCAGCAGCCCCCGGGACAGAAATCAGCCCCAGCATTTT
J gene: TRBJ1-5
V gene: TRBV7-6
clone size: -
D gene: TRBD1

CDR3 protein: CSARGAGAYQPQHF
CDR3 DNA: TGCAGTGCTAGAGGTGCCGGGGCTTATCAGCCCCAGCATTTT
J gene: TRBJ1-5
V gene: TRBV20-1
clone size: many
D gene: -

CDR3 protein: CASSVAGTFYNEQFF
CDR3 DNA: TGTGCCAGCAGCGTAGCCGGGACTTTCTACAATGAGCAGTTCTTC
J gene: TRBJ2-1
V gene: TRBV5-6
clone size: once
D gene: -